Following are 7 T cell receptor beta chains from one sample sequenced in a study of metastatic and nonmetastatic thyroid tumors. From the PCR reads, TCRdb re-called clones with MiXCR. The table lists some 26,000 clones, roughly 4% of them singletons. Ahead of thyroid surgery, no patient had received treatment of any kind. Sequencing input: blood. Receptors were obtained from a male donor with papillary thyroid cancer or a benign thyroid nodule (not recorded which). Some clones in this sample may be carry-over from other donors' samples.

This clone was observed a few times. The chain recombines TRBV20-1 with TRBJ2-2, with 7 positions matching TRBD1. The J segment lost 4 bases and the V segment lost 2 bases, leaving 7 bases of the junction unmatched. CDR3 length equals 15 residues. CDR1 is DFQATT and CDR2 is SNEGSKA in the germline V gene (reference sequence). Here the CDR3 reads CSARSSTGSTGELFF. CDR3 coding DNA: TGCAGTGCTAGATCTTCGACAGGGAGCACCGGGGAGCTGTTTTTT.

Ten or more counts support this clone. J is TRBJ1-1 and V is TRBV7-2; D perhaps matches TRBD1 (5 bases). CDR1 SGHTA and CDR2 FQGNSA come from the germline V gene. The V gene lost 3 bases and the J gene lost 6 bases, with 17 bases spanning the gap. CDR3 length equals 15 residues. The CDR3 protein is CASSFEGLLSSEAFF. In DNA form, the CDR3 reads TGTGCCAGCAGCTTCGAGGGACTTCTAAGCTCTGAAGCTTTCTTT.

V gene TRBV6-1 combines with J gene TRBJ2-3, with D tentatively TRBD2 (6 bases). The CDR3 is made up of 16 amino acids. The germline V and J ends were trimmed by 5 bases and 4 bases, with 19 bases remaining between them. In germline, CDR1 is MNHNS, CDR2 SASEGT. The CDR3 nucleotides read TGTGCCAGCAGTTGGGGTAGCGGAGGCCCCCCAGATACGCAGTATTTT. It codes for CASSWGSGGPPDTQYF.

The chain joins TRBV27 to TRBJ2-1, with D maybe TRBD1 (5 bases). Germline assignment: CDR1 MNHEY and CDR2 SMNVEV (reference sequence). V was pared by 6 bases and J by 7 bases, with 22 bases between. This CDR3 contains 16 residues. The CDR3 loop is CASSLGRVQGFNEQFF. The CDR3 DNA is TGTGCCAGCAGCCTAGGGCGTGTTCAGGGTTTTAATGAGCAGTTCTTC.

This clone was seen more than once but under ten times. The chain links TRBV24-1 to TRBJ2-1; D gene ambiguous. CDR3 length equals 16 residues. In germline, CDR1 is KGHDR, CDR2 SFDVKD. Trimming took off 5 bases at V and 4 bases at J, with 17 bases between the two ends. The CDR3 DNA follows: TGTGCCACCAGTGTTGCCGAGTGGTGCAGTTACAATGAGCAGTTCTTC. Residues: CATSVAEWCSYNEQFF.

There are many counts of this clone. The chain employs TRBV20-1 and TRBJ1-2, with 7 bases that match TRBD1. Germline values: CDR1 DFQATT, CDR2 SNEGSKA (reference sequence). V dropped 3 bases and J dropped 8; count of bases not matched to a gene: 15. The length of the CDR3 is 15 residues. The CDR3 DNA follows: TGCAGTGCTAGGGGTATTGACAGGGAAGGTTTAGGCTACACCTTC. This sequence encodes CSARGIDREGLGYTF.

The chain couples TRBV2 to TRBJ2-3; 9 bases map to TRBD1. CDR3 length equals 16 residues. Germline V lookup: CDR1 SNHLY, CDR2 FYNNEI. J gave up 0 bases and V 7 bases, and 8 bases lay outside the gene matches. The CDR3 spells CASTERDRESTDTQYF. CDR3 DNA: TGTGCCAGCACCGAGCGGGACAGGGAGAGCACAGATACGCAGTATTTT.